These T cell receptor beta chains were read from a single sample in a study of blood T cells in healthy people across ages. A single record per CDR3 protein comes from TCRdb applying MiXCR to the 5' RACE reads. Of 850,000 or so distinct CDR3 sequences listed, around 30% were seen once; the top ten hold 17%. Sample: blood. The receptor source for this set is a woman older than 75 in good health. Both conserved end residues are part of each CDR3. D genes are given only for firm matches. Some rows mark clone size as missing; the rest say once, few, many or name a class of expanded clone.

TRBD2 | TRBJ2-7 | 14 | . | TRBV6-5 | TGTGCCAGCAGTTTCCGGGAGGGTTCGCCCGAGCAGTACTTC | CASSFREGSPEQYF
TRBD1 | TRBJ2-5 | 13 | many | TRBV6-1 | TGTGCCAGCAGTGGGGGACAGGGAGGGTCCCAGTACTTC | CASSGGQGGSQYF
. | TRBJ2-3 | 14 | many | TRBV5-1 | TGCGCCAGCAGCTTGTTTAGCGGCGCAGATACGCAGTATTTT | CASSLFSGADTQYF
. | TRBJ2-1 | 15 | . | TRBV5-1 | TGCGCCAGCAGCTTGCGCTTAGGTTTCGGGAATGAGCAGTTCTTC | CASSLRLGFGNEQFF
. | TRBJ1-6 | 18 | . | TRBV5-6 | TGTGCCAGCAGCTCTGAGCGGGACACCCAAGTTTATAATTCACCCCTCCACTTT | CASSSERDTQVYNSPLHF
TRBD2 | TRBJ2-3 | 16 | many | TRBV6-6 | TGTGCCAGCAGTTACTCGACTAGCGGATTCACAGATACGCAGTATTTT | CASSYSTSGFTDTQYF
. | TRBJ2-6 | 15 | few | TRBV20-1 | TGCAGTGCTAGAGATCGGTTTTCTGGGGCCAACGTCCGGACTTTC | CSARDRFSGANVRTF
. | TRBJ1-2 | 14 | . | TRBV7-9 | TGTGCCAGCAGCCCGCCGGGAGTGGGGGGTGGCTACACCTTC | CASSPPGVGGGYTF
. | TRBJ2-7 | 11 | . | TRBV2 | TGTGCCAGTACAGACTTCGCCGAGCAGTACTTC | CASTDFAEQYF
. | TRBJ2-6 | 17 | many | TRBV12-3/TRBV12-4 | TGTGCCAGCATCCGAAGGGGGGCGCCCTCTGGGGCCAACATCCTGACTTTC | CASIRRGAPSGANILTF